The 25 T cell receptor beta chains reported below all come from one sample, sequenced in a study of monozygotic twins with inflammatory bowel disease. No DNA is given; TCRdb re-called the 5' RACE reads and lists each CDR3 protein once. This sample's table has some 440,000 distinct CDR3 sequences. The sequenced sample consisted of blood. These receptor sequences come from a human donor with ulcerative colitis or Crohn's disease, or a healthy co-twin of an affected twin (not recorded which).

The V gene is TRBV12-3 or TRBV12-4, the J gene TRBJ2-1; the TCRdb D gene call, TRBD1, has no DNA to confirm it. The CDR3 is made up of 15 amino acids. CDR3: CASSLLGGGRNEQFF.

The gene calls are TRBV21-1 and TRBJ1-4. TRBV21-1 is noted as a pseudogene. This CDR3 has 14 amino acids. Here the CDR3 reads CGLQQNNGDEKLFF.

The gene calls are TRBV7-2 and TRBJ2-6. The CDR3 extends over 16 amino acids. Germline V gene lookup returns CDR1 SGHTA and CDR2 FQGNSA. The CDR3 sequence: CASSFGGALGPNVLTF.

The rearrangement joins TRBV6-1 to TRBJ1-1. CDR3 size: 14 residues. Germline CDR1 is MNHNS and CDR2 is SASEGT. The CDR3 loop reads CASSEGLWTTEAFF.

The V gene is TRBV7-6, the J gene TRBJ2-3; lacking DNA, the TRBD1 call made by TCRdb goes unchecked. The CDR3 has 13 residues. Germline V gene lookup returns CDR1 SGHVS and CDR2 FNYEAQ. This chain's CDR3 is CASSLGQVDTQYF.

The chain employs TRBV7-2 and TRBJ1-2. Germline V CDR1 and CDR2: SGHTA, FQGNSA. CDR3 length equals 13 residues. The CDR3 spells CASSLPQAAGYTF.

The CDR3 here is CASSLGGSSFGNTIYF. The chain is built from TRBV5-4 and TRBJ1-3; TCRdb's D gene call, TRBD1, goes unchecked for lack of DNA. The CDR3 has 16 amino acids. Germline V CDR1 and CDR2: SGHNT, YYREEE (reference sequence).

Here the CDR3 reads CSGVTLKGGNHGYTF. The V gene is TRBV20-1, the J gene TRBJ1-2; no DNA is available, so the TRBD1 call from TCRdb remains unchecked. CDR3 size: 15 residues. Germline values: CDR1 DFQATT, CDR2 SNEGSKA (reference sequence).

This chain uses TRBV5-6 with TRBJ1-5. Germline values: CDR1 SGHDT, CDR2 YYEEEE. The CDR3 covers 14 residues. The chain's CDR3 is CASNIGGSGQPQHF.

The chain uses TRBV29-1 and TRBJ2-7; TCRdb's D call, TRBD2, is unchecked because there is no DNA. Germline lookup yields CDR1 SQVTM and CDR2 ANQGSEA. The CDR3 consists of 14 residues. The chain's CDR3 is CSVAGGSSGYEQYF.

The rearrangement uses TRBV20-1 and TRBJ2-2; no DNA is available, so the TRBD2 call from TCRdb remains unchecked. Germline CDR1 reads DFQATT; CDR2 reads SNEGSKA (reference sequence). The CDR3 sequence is 22 residues long. CDR3 sequence: CSARDTESLAGGMGLFTGELFF.

The J gene is TRBJ1-4, the V gene TRBV5-1; TCRdb selects TRBD1, and the lack of DNA leaves this call unchecked. This CDR3 is 18 amino acids long. Germline assignment: CDR1 SGHRS and CDR2 YFSETQ. CDR3 sequence: CASSSPGANSATNEKLFF. Combining the CDR3 with reference TRBV5-1 and TRBJ1-4 gives the whole variable domain KAGVTQTPRYLIKTRGQQVTLSCSPISGHRSVSWYQQTPGQGLQFLFEYFSETQRNKGNFPGRFSGRQFSNSRSEMNVSTLELGDSALYLCASSSPGANSATNEKLFFGSGTQLSVL.

J is TRBJ1-1 and V is TRBV18; TCRdb selects TRBD1, and the lack of DNA leaves this call unchecked. CDR3 length equals 14 residues. Germline loops: CDR1 KGHSH, CDR2 LQKENI. This chain's CDR3 is CASSPGQINTEAFF. Based on the CDR3 plus reference TRBV18 and TRBJ1-1, the full variable domain is NAGVMQNPRHLVRRRGQEARLRCSPMKGHSHVYWYRQLPEEGLKFMVYLQKENIIDESGMPKERFSAEFPKEGPSILRIQQVVRGDSAAYFCASSPGQINTEAFFGQGTRLTVV.

The chain combines TRBV7-3 with TRBJ1-2; TCRdb designates TRBD1, a call that cannot be tested without DNA. The length of the CDR3 is 14 residues. Germline CDR1 is SGHTA and CDR2 is FQGTGA. CDR3 region: CASSPDRGRYGYTF. Looking up the rest from reference TRBV7-3 and TRBJ1-2 gives the full variable domain: GAGVSQTPSNKVTEKGKYVELRCDPISGHTALYWYRQSLGQGPEFLIYFQGTGAADDSGLPNDRFFAVRPEGSVSTLKIQRTERGDSAVYLCASSPDRGRYGYTFGSGTRLTVV.

CDR3 residues: CASSSSFRDRGAGELFF. This rearrangement joins TRBV5-1 to TRBJ2-2; TCRdb's D gene call, TRBD1, goes unchecked for lack of DNA. Germline CDR1 reads SGHRS; CDR2 reads YFSETQ. CDR3 size: 17 residues.

V and J are TRBV4-1 and TRBJ2-7; the D call from TCRdb, TRBD1, cannot be confirmed without DNA. The CDR3 is made up of 16 amino acids. Germline-derived CDR1 and CDR2 are MGHRA and YSYEKL. CDR3 residues: CASSQDRQPGTYEQYF.

The chain is built from TRBV2 and TRBJ2-1; TCRdb's assignment of TRBD2 cannot be checked, as there is no DNA. Germline CDR1 and CDR2: SNHLY and FYNNEI. There are 15 residues in the CDR3. CDR3 region: CASSVAGYSPDEQFF.

This chain uses TRBV12-3 or TRBV12-4 with TRBJ2-3; TCRdb picks TRBD2, but there is no DNA to check that call. This CDR3 is 17 amino acids long. The CDR3 region is CASSSRGSGVGTDTQYF.

The V and J genes are TRBV20-1 and TRBJ2-1; TCRdb lists TRBD1, though no DNA is available to test this call. This CDR3 comprises 13 residues. Germline loops: CDR1 DFQATT, CDR2 SNEGSKA (reference sequence). The CDR3 sequence is CSASRDHRNEQFF.

The genes are TRBV29-1 and TRBJ2-7. The CDR3 has 13 residues. CDR1 is SQVTM, CDR2 ANQGSEA, per germline. The CDR3 sequence is CSVEGDTSYEQYF.

The chain uses TRBV7-9 and TRBJ2-3; TCRdb's D call of TRBD1 is untestable without DNA. Germline loops: CDR1 SEHNR, CDR2 FQNEAQ (reference sequence). The CDR3 loop spans 14 amino acids. CDR3 in amino acids: CASTPPQGTDTQYF.

The genes are TRBV6-1 and TRBJ2-2; TCRdb designates TRBD1, a call that cannot be tested without DNA. Germline assignment: CDR1 MNHNS and CDR2 SASEGT. The CDR3 length is 16 residues. The CDR3 here is CASSVRDTSNTGELFF.

The CDR3 here is CASSLLAELSYNEQFF. The chain employs TRBV12-3 or TRBV12-4 and TRBJ2-1; there is no DNA to check the TCRdb D call of TRBD2. The CDR3 extends over 16 amino acids.

The CDR3 loop reads CASGSYSASDEQYF. The V call is TRBV12-5, the J call TRBJ2-7. This CDR3 comprises 14 residues. Per the germline V gene, CDR1 is LGHNT and CDR2 is FRNRAP. Full variable domain (rest looked up from reference TRBV12-5 and TRBJ2-7): DARVTQTPRHKVTEMGQEVTMRCQPILGHNTVFWYRQTMMQGLELLAYFRNRAPLDDSGMPKDRFSAEMPDATLATLKIQPSEPRDSAVYFCASGSYSASDEQYFGPGTRLTVT.

The rearrangement links TRBV11-2 to TRBJ2-2; TCRdb reports TRBD2, a call that lacks DNA to check it against. The CDR3 covers 12 residues. Germline lookup yields CDR1 SGHAT and CDR2 FQNNGV. CDR3 sequence: CASCTRPGELFF. The variable domain in full, completed from reference TRBV11-2 and TRBJ2-2, reads EAGVAQSPRYKIIEKRQSVAFWCNPISGHATLYWYQQILGQGPKLLIQFQNNGVVDDSQLPKDRFSAERLKGVDSTLKIQPAKLEDSAVYLCASCTRPGELFFGEGSRLTVL.